The 28 T cell receptor beta chains below come from one sample, sequenced in a study of early T cells in non-severe SARS-CoV-2 infection listed by TCRdb under 2021. Libraries were made using 5' RACE. Instrument used: NextSeq 500. TCRdb trimmed the raw reads at Q25, called clones with MiXCR and kept productive beta chains. Every CDR3 protein is listed once, alongside the most common genes and DNA of its rows. This sample comprises some 85,000 distinct CDR3 sequences, roughly 13% of them detected only once. The ten largest account for 1.4% of the sample. The source material was whole blood. The receptors come from an adult who was a healthcare worker with PCR-confirmed SARS-CoV-2 infection or an uninfected control (not recorded which).

This clonotype was recorded many times. The gene calls are TRBV11-2 and TRBJ2-7; possible D gene TRBD1, 5 bases. Per the germline V gene, CDR1 is SGHAT and CDR2 is FQNNGV. V gave up 0 bases and J gave up 0 bases, with 12 bases separating them. The CDR3 has 16 residues. The CDR3 protein is CASSLERGRVSYEQYF. The DNA for the CDR3 is TGTGCCAGCAGCTTAGAACGTGGCAGGGTCTCCTACGAGCAGTACTTC.

Concerning this clonotype itself: This may arise from a read error, as a much more abundant clone is one base away. The chain recombines TRBV2 with TRBJ2-1, with D tentatively TRBD1 (5 bases). Germline CDR1 and CDR2: SNHLY and FYNNEI. Trimming removed 7 bases from V and 0 bases from J, with 16 bases in between. The CDR3 has 16 amino acids. Here the CDR3 reads CASIHQGTLSYNEQFF. DNA for the CDR3: TGTGCCAGCATCCACCAGGGCACCCTCTCCTACAATGAGCAGTTCTTC.

The table lists this clonotype with many counts. CDR3 DNA: TGTGCCAGCAGCTTCCAGCCGGGACTAGCGGTCTACAATGAGCAGTTCTTC. This translates into CASSFQPGLAVYNEQFF. J is TRBJ2-1 and V is TRBV11-3, with TRBD2 matching 11 bases. J lost 3 bases, V lost 3 bases, and 7 bases had no gene match. The germline V gene encodes CDR1 SGHNT and CDR2 YENEEA. The CDR3 spans 17 residues.

This clonotype was observed a few times. The chain recombines TRBV7-3 with TRBJ2-3; 9 bases align to TRBD1. The germline CDR1 and CDR2 sequences are SGHTA and FQGTGA. The CDR3 covers 16 residues. Losses at the gene ends were 4 bases for V and 4 bases for J; bases not matched to a gene: 9. The CDR3 loop is CASSSQPGQGADTQYF. The CDR3 coding sequence is TGTGCCAGCAGCTCACAACCGGGACAGGGCGCAGATACGCAGTATTTT. Based on the CDR3 plus reference TRBV7-3 and TRBJ2-3, the full variable domain is GAGVSQTPSNKVTEKGKYVELRCDPISGHTALYWYRQSLGQGPEFLIYFQGTGAADDSGLPNDRFFAVRPEGSVSTLKIQRTERGDSAVYLCASSSQPGQGADTQYFGPGTRLTVL.

The count of this clonotype is one. This chain links TRBV6-2 or TRBV6-3 with TRBJ2-3, with D uncertain. From germline, CDR1 is MNHEY and CDR2 SVGEGT. Deletions cut 2 bases from V and 4 bases from J, with 10 bases between. CDR3 length: 14 residues. The CDR3: CASSYTQRPDTQYF. The CDR3 DNA reads TGTGCCAGCAGTTACACACAGAGACCAGATACGCAGTATTTT.

The chain couples TRBV7-3 to TRBJ2-2; D is ambiguous. CDR3 length equals 12 residues. Germline loops: CDR1 SGHTA, CDR2 FQGTGA. The V and J ends lost 6 bases and 6 bases respectively, with 8 bases between them. CDR3 nucleotide sequence: TGTGCCAGCAGTCTCCACCCCGGGGAGCTGTTTTTT. Its protein product is CASSLHPGELFF.

This clonotype was recorded a few times. The chain combines TRBV4-1 with TRBJ2-3, with D uncertain. The CDR3 spans 14 residues. Germline-derived CDR1 and CDR2 are MGHRA and YSYEKL. Trimming stripped 1 base from V and 4 bases from J, with 9 bases between. The CDR3 coding sequence is TGCGCCAGCAGCCAAGTCGTCGCTCCAGATACGCAGTATTTT. This encodes CASSQVVAPDTQYF.

The table lists this clonotype with many counts. The V call is TRBV5-6, the J call TRBJ1-2; TRBD1 agrees at 7 bases. Germline trimming cut 3 bases from V and 8 bases from J; bases unmatched to any gene: 13. Germline V gene data show CDR1 as SGHDT and CDR2 as YYEEEE. CDR3 length equals 15 residues. The CDR3 DNA reads as TGTGCCAGCAGCTGGAGACAGGGCCTACGAGAAGGCTACACCTTC. Translated: CASSWRQGLREGYTF.

There are many counts of this clonotype. This chain connects TRBV20-1 to TRBJ2-1; a weak D match, TRBD2 (6 bases). CDR3 size: 17 residues. Looked up from germline, CDR1 is DFQATT and CDR2 is SNEGSKA (reference sequence). Trimming cost V 2 bases and J 10 bases, with 27 bases left between them. CDR3 amino acids: CSARSGRGMIPSWEQFF. The CDR3, as DNA: TGCAGTGCTAGATCCGGGCGGGGTATGATTCCCTCCTGGGAGCAGTTCTTC.

This chain connects TRBV7-8 to TRBJ2-7; 15 positions agree with TRBD2. This CDR3 has 17 residues. The germline gives CDR1 SGHVS, CDR2 FQNEAQ. After removal of 5 bases from V and 2 bases from J, the junction contained 7 bases not matched to a gene. The CDR3 bases are TGTGCCAGCAGCGCCGGGACTAGCGGGGGGTGGGCCTACGAGCAGTACTTC. Residues: CASSAGTSGGWAYEQYF.

This clonotype was seen at least ten times. The chain employs TRBV11-2 and TRBJ2-7, with D tentatively TRBD2 (6 bases). Germline lookup yields CDR1 SGHAT and CDR2 FQNNGV. CDR3 length equals 14 residues. V dropped 5 bases and J dropped 6 bases, with 17 bases sitting between them. The CDR3, as DNA: TGTGCCAGCAGCGCCGCCGGGACTTTGGGCGAGCAGTACTTC. The encoded protein is CASSAAGTLGEQYF.

A few counts support this clonotype. The chain carries TRBV5-1 and TRBJ2-6, with a weak D call TRBD1 (5 bases). CDR3 length equals 18 residues. CDR1 and CDR2 from the germline V gene are SGHRS and YFSETQ. V lost 6 bases to trimming and J lost 4 bases, with 23 bases between them. The CDR3: CASTLVPLTASGANVLTF. The CDR3 DNA sequence: TGCGCCAGCACCCTAGTCCCCTTGACAGCGTCCGGGGCCAACGTCCTGACTTTC.

J is TRBJ1-1 and V is TRBV30; a weak D match, TRBD1 (6 bases). Trimming left V 6 bases short and J 0 bases short, with 11 bases between. The V gene's germline CDR1 is GTSNPN and CDR2 SVGIG (reference sequence). This CDR3 is 13 amino acids long. Here the CDR3 DNA reads TGTGCCTGCATCGGACAGATGAACACTGAAGCTTTCTTT. Encoded protein: CACIGQMNTEAFF.

Ten or more counts support this clonotype. The V gene is TRBV10-3, the J gene TRBJ1-1; TRBD1 might be the D (5 bases). The V end was cut by 4 bases, the J end by 5 bases, with 14 bases between. The CDR3 consists of 14 residues. Looked up from germline, CDR1 is ENHRY and CDR2 is SYGVKD. The CDR3 nucleotides are TGTGCCATCAGTGTAATAGGGGTCGGGACTGAAGCTTTCTTT. Residues: CAISVIGVGTEAFF.

Regarding this clonotype: This may be a read error, as it is one base from a much larger clone. The gene calls are TRBV30 and TRBJ1-1; D call uncertain. With 4 bases removed from V and 10 bases from J, the gap between germline ends came to 16 bases. The CDR3 extends over 12 amino acids. Looked up from germline, CDR1 is GTSNPN and CDR2 is SVGIG (reference sequence). CDR3 sequence reads: CAWTGLKAGAFF. The CDR3 DNA reads TGTGCCTGGACAGGATTGAAGGCTGGAGCTTTCTTT.

This clonotype was observed a few times. The chain joins TRBV27 to TRBJ1-1, with a tentative D call TRBD1 (5 bases). The CDR3 totals 15 residues. V was shortened by 5 bases and J by 4 bases, with 17 bases between the two germline ends. Germline V gives CDR1 MNHEY, CDR2 SMNVEV (reference sequence). In nucleotides, the CDR3 is TGTGCCAGCAGTGTCACTCAGGGTGGAATCACTGAAGCTTTCTTT. Amino acids: CASSVTQGGITEAFF.

This clonotype has only a few counts. V and J are TRBV20-1 and TRBJ2-2, with D perhaps TRBD1 (5 bases). The CDR3 is 14 amino acids. Germline CDR1 DFQATT, CDR2 SNEGSKA (reference sequence). The V and J ends lost 4 bases and 3 bases respectively, with 12 bases between them. The CDR3 reads CSATRDRYTGELFF. The CDR3 DNA reads TGCAGTGCTACTAGAGACAGATACACCGGGGAGCTGTTTTTT.

This clonotype was recorded at least ten times. V is TRBV19 and J is TRBJ1-3, with TRBD1 matching over 9 bases. CDR1 is LNHDA, CDR2 SQIVND, per germline (reference sequence). This CDR3 spans 15 amino acids. J gave up 6 bases and V 3 bases, and 6 bases lay outside the gene matches. CDR3 in amino acids: CASSMEWTGANTIYF. Here the CDR3 DNA reads TGTGCCAGTAGTATGGAGTGGACAGGGGCAAACACCATATATTTT.

This clonotype occurred many times. The chain carries TRBV2 and TRBJ2-7; the D gene is possibly TRBD1 (5 bases). The CDR3 extends over 14 amino acids. The V end was cut by 1 base, the J end by 5 bases, with 12 bases between. Germline V CDR1 and CDR2: SNHLY, FYNNEI. This CDR3 is CASSEDGAVDEQYF. CDR3 nucleotides: TGTGCCAGCAGTGAAGATGGGGCCGTTGACGAGCAGTACTTC.

This clonotype was counted many times. The chain employs TRBV6-1 and TRBJ1-5; D not certain. The CDR3 consists of 14 residues. Trimming took 4 bases from V and 0 from J, leaving 7 bases between them. CDR1 is MNHNS and CDR2 is SASEGT in the germline V gene. CDR3 nucleotide sequence: TGTGCCAGCAGTGCGGCATATAGCAATCAGCCCCAGCATTTT. Its translation: CASSAAYSNQPQHF.

This clonotype occurred a few times. This chain uses TRBV7-2 with TRBJ2-1, with 7 positions matching TRBD2. The J segment lost 1 base and the V segment lost 4 bases, leaving 13 bases of the junction unmatched. This CDR3 spans 18 amino acids. Germline lookup yields CDR1 SGHTA and CDR2 FQGNSA. The CDR3 reads CASSSTRLAFTSYNEQFF. CDR3 DNA sequence: TGTGCCAGCAGCTCCACCAGACTAGCTTTTACGTCCTACAATGAGCAGTTCTTC.

The chain is built from TRBV6-2 or TRBV6-3 and TRBJ2-7; D is unresolved. This CDR3 comprises 9 residues. CDR1 MNHEY and CDR2 SVGEGT come from the germline V gene. With 10 bases removed from V and 3 bases from J, the gap between germline ends came to 4 bases. This chain's CDR3 is CATGYEQYF. CDR3 in DNA: TGTGCCACGGGCTACGAGCAGTACTTC.

This clonotype was counted at least ten times. The genes are TRBV7-9 and TRBJ1-1; no clear D gene. Germline lookup yields CDR1 SEHNR and CDR2 FQNEAQ (reference sequence). The CDR3 sequence is 13 residues long. V was pared by 2 bases and J by 4 bases, with 8 bases between. The CDR3 DNA reads as TGTGCCAGCAGCTTAAGGGCGGGCACTGAAGCTTTCTTT. It yields the protein CASSLRAGTEAFF.

The chain recombines TRBV5-1 with TRBJ1-1, with D uncertain. The V and J ends lost 1 base and 1 base respectively, with 8 bases between them. This CDR3 is built from 14 residues. Germline V CDR1 and CDR2: SGHRS, YFSETQ. The CDR3 region is CASSLNVRNTEAFF. The CDR3 coding sequence is TGCGCCAGCAGCTTGAATGTCCGGAACACTGAAGCTTTCTTT.

Within the sample, this clonotype is medium-sized. V usage is TRBV7-2 and J usage is TRBJ2-1; possibly TRBD1 or TRBD2 for D (5 bases each). Trimming took 5 bases from V and 12 from J, leaving 23 bases between them. Germline loops: CDR1 SGHTA, CDR2 FQGNSA. This CDR3 is 15 amino acids long. In DNA form, the CDR3 reads TGTGCCAGCAGCAAACATTCGGGACCTCCGGCGGCGCAGTTCTTC. Translating it yields CASSKHSGPPAAQFF.

This clonotype was seen many times. The V call is TRBV6-6, the J call TRBJ1-1, with D perhaps TRBD1 (5 bases). Trimming removed 6 bases from V and 5 bases from J, with 13 bases in between. Germline V gene lookup returns CDR1 MNHNY and CDR2 SVGAGI (reference sequence). The CDR3 has 13 residues. The CDR3 reads CASRSAGRTEAFF. CDR3 DNA sequence: TGTGCCAGCAGGTCCGCAGGGAGGACTGAAGCTTTCTTT.

This clonotype was counted only a few times. This rearrangement joins TRBV6-6 to TRBJ1-5; D uncertain. Germline V gene sequence: CDR1 MNHNY, CDR2 SVGAGI (reference sequence). The CDR3 totals 15 residues. The ends were cut back, 0 bases at V and 2 bases at J, with 8 bases in the middle. The CDR3 loop reads CASSYSTDGNQPQHF. The CDR3 DNA reads TGTGCCAGCAGTTACTCGACGGACGGCAATCAGCCCCAGCATTTT.

This clonotype has a handful of counts. The chain employs TRBV12-3 or TRBV12-4 and TRBJ2-7; perhaps TRBD2 as D (5 bases). Trimming cost V 2 bases and J 6 bases, with 8 bases left between them. The length of the CDR3 is 12 residues. The CDR3 sequence: CASSLRGPEQYF. The DNA of the CDR3 is TGTGCCAGCAGTTTACGAGGGCCCGAGCAGTACTTC.